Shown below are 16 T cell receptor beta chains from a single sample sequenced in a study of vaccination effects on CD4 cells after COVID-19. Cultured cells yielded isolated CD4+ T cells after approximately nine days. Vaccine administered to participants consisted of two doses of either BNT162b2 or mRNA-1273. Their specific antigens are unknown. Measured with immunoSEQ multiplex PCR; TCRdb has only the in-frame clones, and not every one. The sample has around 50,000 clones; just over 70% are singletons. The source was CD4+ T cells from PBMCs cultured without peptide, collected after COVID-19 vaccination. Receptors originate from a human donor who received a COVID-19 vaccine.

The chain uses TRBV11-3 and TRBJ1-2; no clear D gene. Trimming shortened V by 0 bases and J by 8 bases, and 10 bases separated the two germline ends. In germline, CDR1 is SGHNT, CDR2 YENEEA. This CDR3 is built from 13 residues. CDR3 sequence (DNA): TGTGCCAGCAGCTTAGACGGGAGAATAGGCTACACCTTC. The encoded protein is CASSLDGRIGYTF.

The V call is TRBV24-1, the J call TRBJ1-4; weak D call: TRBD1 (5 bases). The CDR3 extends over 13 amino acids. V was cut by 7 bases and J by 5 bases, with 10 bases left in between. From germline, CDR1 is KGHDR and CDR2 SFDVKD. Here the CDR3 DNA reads TGTGCCACCAGCGGGGCCTTCAATGAAAAACTGTTTTTT. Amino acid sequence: CATSGAFNEKLFF.

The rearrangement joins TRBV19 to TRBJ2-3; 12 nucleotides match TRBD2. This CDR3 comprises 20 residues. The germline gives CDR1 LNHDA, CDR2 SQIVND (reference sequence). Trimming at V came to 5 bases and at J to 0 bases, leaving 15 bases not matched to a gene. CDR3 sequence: CASSSSTSGSGAASTDTQYF. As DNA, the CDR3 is TGTGCCAGTAGTTCCTCGACTAGCGGGAGTGGGGCTGCTAGCACAGATACGCAGTATTTT.

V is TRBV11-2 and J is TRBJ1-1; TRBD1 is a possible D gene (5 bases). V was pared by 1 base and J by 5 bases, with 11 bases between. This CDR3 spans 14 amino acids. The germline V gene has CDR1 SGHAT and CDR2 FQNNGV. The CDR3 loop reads CASSLGQRGTEAFF. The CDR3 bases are TGTGCCAGCAGCTTAGGGCAGCGGGGGACTGAAGCTTTCTTT. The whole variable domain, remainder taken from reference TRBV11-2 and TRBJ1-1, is EAGVAQSPRYKIIEKRQSVAFWCNPISGHATLYWYQQILGQGPKLLIQFQNNGVVDDSQLPKDRFSAERLKGVDSTLKIQPAKLEDSAVYLCASSLGQRGTEAFFGQGTRLTVV.

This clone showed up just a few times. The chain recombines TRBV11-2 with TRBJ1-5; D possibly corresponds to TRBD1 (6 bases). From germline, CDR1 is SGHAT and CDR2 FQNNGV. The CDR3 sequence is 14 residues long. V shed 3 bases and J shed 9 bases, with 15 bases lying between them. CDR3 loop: CASSLEGVLGPQHF. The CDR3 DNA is TGTGCCAGCAGCTTGGAGGGGGTGCTCGGGCCCCAGCATTTT.

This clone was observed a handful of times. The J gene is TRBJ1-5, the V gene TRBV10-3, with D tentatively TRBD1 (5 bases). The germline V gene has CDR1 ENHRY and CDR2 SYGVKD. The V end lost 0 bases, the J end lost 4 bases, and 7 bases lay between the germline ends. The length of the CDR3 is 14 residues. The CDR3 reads CAISESGGNQPQHF. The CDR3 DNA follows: TGTGCCATCAGTGAGTCGGGGGGGAATCAGCCCCAGCATTTT.

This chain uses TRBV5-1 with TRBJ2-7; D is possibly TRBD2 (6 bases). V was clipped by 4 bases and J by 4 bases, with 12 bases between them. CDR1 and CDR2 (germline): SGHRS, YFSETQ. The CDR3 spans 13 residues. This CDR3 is CASSPMREYEQYF. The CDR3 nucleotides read TGCGCCAGCAGCCCGATGCGGGAATACGAGCAGTACTTC.

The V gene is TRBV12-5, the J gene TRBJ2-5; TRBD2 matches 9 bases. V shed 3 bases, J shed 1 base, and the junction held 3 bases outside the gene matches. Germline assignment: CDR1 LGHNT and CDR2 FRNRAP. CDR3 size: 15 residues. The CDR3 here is CASGFPSGTQETQYF. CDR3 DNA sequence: TGTGCTAGTGGTTTCCCTAGCGGGACCCAAGAGACCCAGTACTTC.

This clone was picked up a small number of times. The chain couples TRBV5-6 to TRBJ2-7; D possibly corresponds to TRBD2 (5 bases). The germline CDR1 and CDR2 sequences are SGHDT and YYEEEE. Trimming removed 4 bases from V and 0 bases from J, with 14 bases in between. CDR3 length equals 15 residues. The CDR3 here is CASSRRERSSYEQYF. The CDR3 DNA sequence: TGTGCCAGCAGCCGCCGGGAACGAAGCTCCTACGAGCAGTACTTC.

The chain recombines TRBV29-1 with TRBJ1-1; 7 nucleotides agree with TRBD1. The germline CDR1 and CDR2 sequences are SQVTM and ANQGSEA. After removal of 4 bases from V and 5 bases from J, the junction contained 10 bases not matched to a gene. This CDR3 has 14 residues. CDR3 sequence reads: CSVVTRGRGTEAFF. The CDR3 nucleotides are TGCAGCGTTGTCACGAGGGGGCGCGGAACTGAAGCTTTCTTT. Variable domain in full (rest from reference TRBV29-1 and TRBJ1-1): SAVISQKPSRDICQRGTSLTIQCQVDSQVTMMFWYRQQPGQSLTLIATANQGSEATYESGFVIDKFPISRPNLTFSTLTVSNMSPEDSSIYLCSVVTRGRGTEAFFGQGTRLTVV.

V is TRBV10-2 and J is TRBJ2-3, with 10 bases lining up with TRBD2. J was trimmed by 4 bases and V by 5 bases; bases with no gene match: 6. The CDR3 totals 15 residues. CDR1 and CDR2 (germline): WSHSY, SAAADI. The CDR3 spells CASSLAGVLADTQYF. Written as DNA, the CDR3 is TGCGCCAGCAGTCTAGCGGGAGTCCTCGCAGATACGCAGTATTTT.

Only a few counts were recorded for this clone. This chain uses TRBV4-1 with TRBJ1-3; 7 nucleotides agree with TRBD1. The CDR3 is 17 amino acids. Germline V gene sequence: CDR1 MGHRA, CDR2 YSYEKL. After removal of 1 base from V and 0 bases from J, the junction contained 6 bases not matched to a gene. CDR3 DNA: TGCGCCAGCAGCCAAGTGGACAGGAGACTCTCTGGAAACACCATATATTTT. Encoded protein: CASSQVDRRLSGNTIYF.

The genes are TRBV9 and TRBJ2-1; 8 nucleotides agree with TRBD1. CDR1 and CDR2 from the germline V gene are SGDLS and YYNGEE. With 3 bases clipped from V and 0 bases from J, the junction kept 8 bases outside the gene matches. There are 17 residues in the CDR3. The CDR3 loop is CASSAGQGLLSYNEQFF. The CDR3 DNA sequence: TGTGCCAGCAGCGCAGGACAGGGCCTTCTCTCCTACAATGAGCAGTTCTTC.

The CDR3 spells CAISERGLAGSTDTQYF. In nucleotides, the CDR3 is TGTGCCATCAGTGAGCGGGGACTAGCGGGGAGCACAGATACGCAGTATTTT. The V gene is TRBV10-3, the J gene TRBJ2-3; 13 nucleotides align to TRBD2. With 2 bases clipped from V and 0 bases from J, the junction kept 2 bases outside the gene matches. The germline gives CDR1 ENHRY, CDR2 SYGVKD. The CDR3 is 17 residues long.

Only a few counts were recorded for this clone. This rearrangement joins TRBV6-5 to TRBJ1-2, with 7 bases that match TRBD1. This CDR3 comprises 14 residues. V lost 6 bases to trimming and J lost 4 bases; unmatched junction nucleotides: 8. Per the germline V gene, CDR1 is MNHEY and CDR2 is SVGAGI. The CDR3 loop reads CASRGDRYVYGYTF. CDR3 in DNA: TGTGCCAGCAGGGGGGACAGATACGTCTATGGCTACACCTTC.

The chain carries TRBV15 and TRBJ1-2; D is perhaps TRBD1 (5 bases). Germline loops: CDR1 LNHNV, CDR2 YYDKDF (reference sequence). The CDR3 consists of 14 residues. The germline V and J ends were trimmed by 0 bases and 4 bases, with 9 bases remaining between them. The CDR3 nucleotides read TGTGCCACCAGCAGAGACCCAGGGTTCTATGGCTACACCTTC. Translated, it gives CATSRDPGFYGYTF.